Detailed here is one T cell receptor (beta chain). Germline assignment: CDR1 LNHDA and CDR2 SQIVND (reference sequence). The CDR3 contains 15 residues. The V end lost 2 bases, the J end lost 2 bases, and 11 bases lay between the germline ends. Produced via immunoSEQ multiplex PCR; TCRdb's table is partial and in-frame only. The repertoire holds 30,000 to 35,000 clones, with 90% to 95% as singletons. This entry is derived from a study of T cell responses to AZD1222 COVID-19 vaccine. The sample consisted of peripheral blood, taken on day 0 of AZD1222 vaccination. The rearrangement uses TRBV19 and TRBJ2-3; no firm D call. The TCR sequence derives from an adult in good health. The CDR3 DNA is TGTGCCAGTAGTATAAACCCCACTAACACAGATACGCAGTATTTT. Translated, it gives CASSINPTNTDTQYF.